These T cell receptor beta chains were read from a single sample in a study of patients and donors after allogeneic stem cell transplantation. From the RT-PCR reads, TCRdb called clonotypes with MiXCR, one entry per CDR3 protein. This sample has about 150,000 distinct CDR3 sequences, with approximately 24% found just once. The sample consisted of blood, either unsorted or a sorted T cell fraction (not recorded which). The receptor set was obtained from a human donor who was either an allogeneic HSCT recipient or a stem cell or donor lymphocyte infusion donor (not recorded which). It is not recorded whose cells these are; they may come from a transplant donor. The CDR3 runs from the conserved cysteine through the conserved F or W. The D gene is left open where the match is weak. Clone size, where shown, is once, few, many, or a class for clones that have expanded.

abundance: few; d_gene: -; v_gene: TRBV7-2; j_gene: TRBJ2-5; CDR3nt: TGTGCCAGCAGCTTGTCTGACAGGAGGCAAGAGACCCAGTACTTC; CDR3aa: CASSLSDRRQETQYF
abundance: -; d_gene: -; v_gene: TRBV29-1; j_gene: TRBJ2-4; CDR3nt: TGCAGCGCCTTTGGGGAAAACATTCAGTACTTC; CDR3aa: CSAFGENIQYF
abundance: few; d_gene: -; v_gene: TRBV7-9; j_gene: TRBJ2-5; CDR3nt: TGTGCCAGCAGCCCCCGGGACAAAACAAGAGAGGCCCAGTACTTC; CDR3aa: CASSPRDKTREAQYF
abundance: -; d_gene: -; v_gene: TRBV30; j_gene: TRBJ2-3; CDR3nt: TGTGCCTGGAGTGTCGACACAGCGGGAGATACGCAGTATTTT; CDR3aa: CAWSVDTAGDTQYF
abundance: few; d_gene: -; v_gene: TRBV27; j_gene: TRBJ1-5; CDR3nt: TGTGCCAGCTCCCTAGGGGTAGGGGGGCGGCCCCAGCATTTT; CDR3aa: CASSLGVGGRPQHF
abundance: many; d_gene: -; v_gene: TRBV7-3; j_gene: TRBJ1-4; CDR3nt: TGTGCCAGCAGCTTACGTCCGGGCCCGAATGAAAAACTGTTTTTT; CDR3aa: CASSLRPGPNEKLFF
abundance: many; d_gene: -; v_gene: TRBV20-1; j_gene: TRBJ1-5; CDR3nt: TGCAGTGCTAGATCCGACAGGCTTGGGGTCGGCAATCAGCCCCAGCATTTT; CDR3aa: CSARSDRLGVGNQPQHF
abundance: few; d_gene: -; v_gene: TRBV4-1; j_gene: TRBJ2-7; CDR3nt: TGCGCCAGCAGCCAAAAGGGACCCTACGAGCAGTACTTC; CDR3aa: CASSQKGPYEQYF
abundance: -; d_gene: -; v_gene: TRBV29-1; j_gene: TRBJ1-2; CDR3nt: TGCAGCGTTCTAAGGATCGGGGGCGGCTACACCTTC; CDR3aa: CSVLRIGGGYTF
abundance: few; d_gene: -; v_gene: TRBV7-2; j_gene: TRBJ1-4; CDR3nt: TGTGCCAGCAGCTTAGGGGTAAATGAAAAACTGTTTTTT; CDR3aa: CASSLGVNEKLFF
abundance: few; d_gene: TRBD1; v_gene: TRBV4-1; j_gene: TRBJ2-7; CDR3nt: TGCGCCAGCAGCCAAGGGGGGACAGCGGCCTACGAGCAGTACTTC; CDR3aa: CASSQGGTAAYEQYF
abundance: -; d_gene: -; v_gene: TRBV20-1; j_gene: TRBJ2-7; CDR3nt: TGCAGTGCTAATAATTACAGGGACAATTACGAGCAGTACTTC; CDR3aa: CSANNYRDNYEQYF
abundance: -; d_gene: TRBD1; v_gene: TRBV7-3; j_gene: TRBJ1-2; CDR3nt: TGTGCCAGCAGCTCGACAGGGGAACATGGCTACACCTTC; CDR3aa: CASSSTGEHGYTF
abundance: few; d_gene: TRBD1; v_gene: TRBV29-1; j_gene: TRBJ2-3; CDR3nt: TGCAGCGTTGTTTCCCCGAAACAGGGGGCGAGCACAGATACGCAGTATTTT; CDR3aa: CSVVSPKQGASTDTQYF
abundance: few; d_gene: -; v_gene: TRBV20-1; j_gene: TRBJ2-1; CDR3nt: TGCAGTGCTAGCTCCCGCTTATCCTACAATGAGCAGTTCTTC; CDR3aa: CSASSRLSYNEQFF
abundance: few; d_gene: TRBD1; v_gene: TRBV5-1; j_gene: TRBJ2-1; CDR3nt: TGCGCCAGCAGCTTGGTAGACAGGGGGTTCCACAATGAGCAGTTCTTC; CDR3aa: CASSLVDRGFHNEQFF
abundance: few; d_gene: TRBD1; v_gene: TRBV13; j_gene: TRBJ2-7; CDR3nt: TGTGCCAGCAGCTATCTCCCCGGGACAGGGGGCCACGAGCAGTACTTC; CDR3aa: CASSYLPGTGGHEQYF
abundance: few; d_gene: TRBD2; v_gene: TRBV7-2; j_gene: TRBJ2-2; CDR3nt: TGTGCCAGCAGCTTCTCCGGGACTAGCAACACCGGGGAGCTGTTTTTT; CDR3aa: CASSFSGTSNTGELFF
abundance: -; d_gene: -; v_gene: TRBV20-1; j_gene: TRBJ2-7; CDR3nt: TGCAGTGCTAGTGGTGAGAGGGGAATCTACGAGCAGTACTTC; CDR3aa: CSASGERGIYEQYF
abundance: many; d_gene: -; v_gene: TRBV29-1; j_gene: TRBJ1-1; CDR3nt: TGCAGCGCCATGGGAGGGACTGAAGCTTTCTTT; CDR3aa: CSAMGGTEAFF
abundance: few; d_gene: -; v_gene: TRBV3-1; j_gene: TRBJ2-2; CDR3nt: TGTGCCAGCAGCCAAGTAGGGGGGAACACCGGGGAGCTGTTTTTT; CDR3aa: CASSQVGGNTGELFF
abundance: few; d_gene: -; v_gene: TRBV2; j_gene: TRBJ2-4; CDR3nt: TGTGCCAGCAGTGAAGCTCCTAGGCAGCGGCAGTACTTC; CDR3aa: CASSEAPRQRQYF
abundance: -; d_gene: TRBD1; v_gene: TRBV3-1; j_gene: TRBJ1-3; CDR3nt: TGTGCCAGCAGCCAAGATGTCAGAGACAGGGGCTCGGACACCATATATTTT; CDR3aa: CASSQDVRDRGSDTIYF
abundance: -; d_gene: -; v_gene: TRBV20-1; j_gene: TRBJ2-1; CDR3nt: TGCAGTGCAGTCCGGGACACCGTTGGGAATGAGCAGTTCTTC; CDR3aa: CSAVRDTVGNEQFF
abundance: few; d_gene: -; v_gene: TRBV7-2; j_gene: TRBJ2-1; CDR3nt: TGTGCCAGCAGCTTAGCAGGGGCTACCCCGCAGTTCTTC; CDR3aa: CASSLAGATPQFF
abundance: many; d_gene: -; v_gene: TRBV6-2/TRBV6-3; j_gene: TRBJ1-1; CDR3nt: TGTGCCAGCAGTTACCGGTGGGGAACTGAAGCTTTCTTT; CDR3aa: CASSYRWGTEAFF
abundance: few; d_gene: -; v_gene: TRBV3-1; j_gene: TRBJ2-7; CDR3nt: TGTGCCAGCAGCCAAGAACGAACTCCAGAGCAGTACTTC; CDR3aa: CASSQERTPEQYF
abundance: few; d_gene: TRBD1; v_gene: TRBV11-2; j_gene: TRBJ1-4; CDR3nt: TGTGCCAGCAGCCGGACAGGAGAGTTCGTGTTTTTT; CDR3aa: CASSRTGEFVFF
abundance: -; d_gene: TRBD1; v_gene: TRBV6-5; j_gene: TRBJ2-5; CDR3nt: TGTGCCAGCAACAACCACAGGGGGATGGTGGAGACCCAGTACTTC; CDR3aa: CASNNHRGMVETQYF
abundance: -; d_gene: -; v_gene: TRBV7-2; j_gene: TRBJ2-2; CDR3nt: TGTGCCAGCCGGGCAACCGCGAACACCGGGGAGCTGTTTTTT; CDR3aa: CASRATANTGELFF
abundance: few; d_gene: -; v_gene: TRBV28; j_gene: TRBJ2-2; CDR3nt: TGTGCCAGCAGTTCCATCGCCCCCGGGGAGCTGTTTTTT; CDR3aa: CASSSIAPGELFF
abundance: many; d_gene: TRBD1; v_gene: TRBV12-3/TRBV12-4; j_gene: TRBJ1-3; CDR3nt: TGTGCCAGCAGAAGACAGGGGGTCGGTGGAAACACCATATATTTT; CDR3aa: CASRRQGVGGNTIYF
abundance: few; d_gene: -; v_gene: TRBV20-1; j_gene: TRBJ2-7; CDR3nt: TGCAGTACGACTAGCTCCTACGAGCAGTACTTC; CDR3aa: CSTTSSYEQYF
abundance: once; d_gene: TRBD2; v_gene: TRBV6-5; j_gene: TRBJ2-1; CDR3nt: TGTGCCAGCAGGTCTAGACTAGCGGGATTGAATGAGCAGTTCTTC; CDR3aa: CASRSRLAGLNEQFF
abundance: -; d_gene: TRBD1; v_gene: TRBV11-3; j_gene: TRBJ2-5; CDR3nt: TGTGCCAGCACCCACCGGGACAGAGAAGAGACCCAGTACTTC; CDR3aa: CASTHRDREETQYF
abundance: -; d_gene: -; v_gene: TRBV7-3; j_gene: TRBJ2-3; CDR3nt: TGTGCCAGCAGCTTAAAAGGGGAAACAGATACGCAGTATTTT; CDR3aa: CASSLKGETDTQYF
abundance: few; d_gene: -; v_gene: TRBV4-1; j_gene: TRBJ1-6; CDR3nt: TGCGCCAGCAGCCAAGATCTCTTGGCTTTAGGGACAAATTCACCCCTCCACTTT; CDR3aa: CASSQDLLALGTNSPLHF
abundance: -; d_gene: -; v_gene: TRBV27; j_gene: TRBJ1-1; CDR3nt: TGTGCCAGCAGTTTAGTTGCAGAGAACACTGAAGCTTTCTTT; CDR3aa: CASSLVAENTEAFF
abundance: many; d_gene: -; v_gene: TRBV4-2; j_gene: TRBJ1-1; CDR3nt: TGTGCCAGCAGCCACACCATGTTGGACACTGAAGCTTTCTTT; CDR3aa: CASSHTMLDTEAFF
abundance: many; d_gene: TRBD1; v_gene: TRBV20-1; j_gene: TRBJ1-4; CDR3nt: TGCAGTGCTAACCAACAGGGGGGGAATGAAAAACTGTTTTTT; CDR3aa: CSANQQGGNEKLFF
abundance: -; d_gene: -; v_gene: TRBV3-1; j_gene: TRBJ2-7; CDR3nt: TGTGCCGGCAGCCAAGCCCAAATGGCCTACGAGCAGTACTTC; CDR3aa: CAGSQAQMAYEQYF
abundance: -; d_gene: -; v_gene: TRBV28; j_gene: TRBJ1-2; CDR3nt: TGTGCCAGCAGAAGGAGCTACACTAACTATGGCTACACCTTC; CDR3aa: CASRRSYTNYGYTF
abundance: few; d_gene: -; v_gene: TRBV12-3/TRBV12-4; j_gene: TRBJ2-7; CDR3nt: TGTGCCAGCAGTTTATTCAGGCAGGGCTACGAGCAGTACTTC; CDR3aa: CASSLFRQGYEQYF
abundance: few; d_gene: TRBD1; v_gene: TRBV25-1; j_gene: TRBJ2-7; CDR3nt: TGTGCCAGCAGTGACGAGACAGGGGGTTACTACGAGCAGTACTTC; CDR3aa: CASSDETGGYYEQYF
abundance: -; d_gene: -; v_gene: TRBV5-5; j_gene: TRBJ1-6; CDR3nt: TGTGCCAGCAGCTTACGTTGGACTATCCCGGTGGATTCACCCCTCCACTTT; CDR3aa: CASSLRWTIPVDSPLHF
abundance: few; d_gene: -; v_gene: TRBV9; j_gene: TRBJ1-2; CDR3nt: TGTGCCAGCAGCTCCGTCCGACCGGGGGGCTACACCTTC; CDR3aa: CASSSVRPGGYTF
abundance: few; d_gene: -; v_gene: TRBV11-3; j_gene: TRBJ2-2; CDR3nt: TGTGCCAGCAGCAGAGGGCTACCCGGGGAGCTGTTTTTT; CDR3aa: CASSRGLPGELFF
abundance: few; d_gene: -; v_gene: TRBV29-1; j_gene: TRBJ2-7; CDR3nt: TGCAGCGTCACGGACAGCTCCTACGAGCAGTACTTC; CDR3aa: CSVTDSSYEQYF
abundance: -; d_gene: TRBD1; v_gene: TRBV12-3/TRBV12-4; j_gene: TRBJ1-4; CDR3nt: TGTGCCAGCAGTTCCCACAGGGGATTGGGTGAAAAACTGTTTTTT; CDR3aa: CASSSHRGLGEKLFF
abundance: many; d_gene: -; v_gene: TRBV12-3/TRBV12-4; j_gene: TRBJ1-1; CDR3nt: TGTGCCAGCAGCCCTGGCCTATTCACTGAAGCTTTCTTT; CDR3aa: CASSPGLFTEAFF
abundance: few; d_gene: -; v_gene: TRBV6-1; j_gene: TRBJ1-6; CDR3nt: TGTGCCGTCATCCCCCTACTCTATAATTCACCCCTCCACTTT; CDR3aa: CAVIPLLYNSPLHF
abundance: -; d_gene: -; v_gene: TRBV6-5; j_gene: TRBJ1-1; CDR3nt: TGTGCCAGCAGTTCTATTAACTTACAGGGAAATGAAGCTTTCTTT; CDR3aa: CASSSINLQGNEAFF
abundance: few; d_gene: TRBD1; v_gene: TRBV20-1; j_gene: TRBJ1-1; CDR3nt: TGCAGTGCTGGCCTTTTACAGGGGGCAGCTTTCTTT; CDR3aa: CSAGLLQGAAFF
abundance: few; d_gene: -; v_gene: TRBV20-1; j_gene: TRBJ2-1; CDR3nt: TGCAGTGCTAGTAGCTCGCTACTCCACAATGAGCAGTTCTTC; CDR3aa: CSASSSLLHNEQFF